This TCR beta chain was documented in a study of T cells after yellow fever vaccination. Study observations and caveats: The booster saw the reappearance of most primary-vaccination clones (approximately 97% CD4, 88% CD8).

TCRdb recomputed calls from the 5' RACE reads with MiXCR, one row per CDR3 protein. The repertoire holds roughly 320,000 distinct CDR3 sequences, about 11% seen once, with around 3.2% in the top ten. About this clonotype itself: Its antigen is still unknown.

The J segment lost 4 bases and the V segment lost 0 bases, leaving 6 bases of the junction unmatched. The CDR3 contains 15 residues. Germline CDR1 SGHNT, CDR2 YYREEE (reference sequence). The source of this sequence is a man in his late teens or twenties who received the YFV17D yellow fever vaccine. J is TRBJ1-2 and V is TRBV5-4; 7 bases match TRBD1. The specimen comprised CD4+ T cells sorted from PBMCs, sampled 45 days after the yellow fever booster vaccination. The chain's CDR3 is CASSLEGASSYGYTF. The DNA for the CDR3 is TGTGCCAGCAGCTTGGAGGGGGCCAGCTCCTATGGCTACACCTTC.